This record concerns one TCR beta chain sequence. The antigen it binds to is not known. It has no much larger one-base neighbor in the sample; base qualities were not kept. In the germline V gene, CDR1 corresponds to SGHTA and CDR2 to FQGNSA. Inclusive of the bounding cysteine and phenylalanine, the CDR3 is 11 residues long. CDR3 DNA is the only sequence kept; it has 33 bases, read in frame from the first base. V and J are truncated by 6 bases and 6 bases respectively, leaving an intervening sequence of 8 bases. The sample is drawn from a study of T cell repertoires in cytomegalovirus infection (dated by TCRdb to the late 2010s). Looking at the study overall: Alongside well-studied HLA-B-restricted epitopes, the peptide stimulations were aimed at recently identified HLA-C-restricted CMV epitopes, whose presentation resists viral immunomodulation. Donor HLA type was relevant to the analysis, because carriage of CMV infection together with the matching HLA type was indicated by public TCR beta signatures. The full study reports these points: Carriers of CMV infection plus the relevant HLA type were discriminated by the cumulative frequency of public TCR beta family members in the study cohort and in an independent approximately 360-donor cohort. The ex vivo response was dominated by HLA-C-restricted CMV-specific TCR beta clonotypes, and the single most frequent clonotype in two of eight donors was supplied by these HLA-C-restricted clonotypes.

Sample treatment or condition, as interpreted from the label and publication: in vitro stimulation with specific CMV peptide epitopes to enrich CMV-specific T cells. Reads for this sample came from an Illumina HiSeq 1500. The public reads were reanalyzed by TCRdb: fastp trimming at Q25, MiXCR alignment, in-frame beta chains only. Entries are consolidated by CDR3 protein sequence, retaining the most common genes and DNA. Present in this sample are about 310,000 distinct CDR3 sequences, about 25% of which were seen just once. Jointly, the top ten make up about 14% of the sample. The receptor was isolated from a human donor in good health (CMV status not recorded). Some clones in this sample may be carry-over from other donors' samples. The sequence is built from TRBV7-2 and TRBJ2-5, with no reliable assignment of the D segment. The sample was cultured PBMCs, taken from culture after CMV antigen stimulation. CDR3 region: CASRLGQTQYF. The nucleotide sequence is TGTGCCAGCAGATTGGGCCAGACCCAGTACTTC.